Listed below are T cell receptor beta chains from one sample, sequenced in a study of graft-versus-host responses after intestinal transplantation. The assay was immunoSEQ multiplex PCR, and TCRdb's table has in-frame clones only and misses some. The sample holds 11,000 to 15,000 clones, over 75% seen once. Sequenced here: ileum tissue, sampled roughly 26 days after intestinal transplant. The receptors originated from a human patient who received an intestinal transplant, so some T cells may come from the graft donor. Each CDR3 is given with its conserved first and last residue. The order of the fields is CDR3 length, J gene, V gene, D gene, clone size, CDR3 protein, CDR3 DNA. A D gene is named only where the DNA matches it firmly. A row's size may be missing; if present it is once, few, many or a size class.

14 TRBJ1-4 TRBV11-2 TRBD1 . CASQRDRGFEKLFF TGTGCCAGCCAGCGGGACAGGGGATTTGAAAAACTGTTTTTT
12 TRBJ1-2 TRBV7-9 . . CASSAGGGGYTF TGTGCCAGCAGCGCCGGCGGAGGAGGCTACACCTTC
14 TRBJ1-1 TRBV28 . few CASSFGQGMTEAFF TGTGCCAGCAGTTTTGGGCAGGGGATGACTGAAGCTTTCTTT
16 TRBJ2-3 TRBV7-2 TRBD2 . CASSLLVGGGTDTQYF TGTGCCAGCAGCTTACTGGTCGGGGGGGGCACAGATACGCAGTATTTT
13 TRBJ1-1 TRBV19 . . CASSIDPSTEAFF TGTGCCAGTAGTATAGATCCCTCCACTGAAGCTTTCTTT
15 TRBJ2-5 TRBV19 . . CASSIGGTARETQYF TGTGCCAGTAGTATAGGAGGCACGGCGAGGGAGACCCAGTACTTC
15 TRBJ2-2 TRBV19 . . CASAISGRNTGELFF TGTGCCAGTGCAATTAGCGGAAGGAACACCGGGGAGCTGTTTTTT
15 TRBJ1-3 TRBV5-1 . . CASSLRGTSGNTIYF TGCGCCAGCAGCTTGCGGGGGACCTCTGGAAACACCATATATTTT
14 TRBJ2-1 TRBV5-1 TRBD2 once CASSFQGGYNEQFF TGCGCCAGCAGCTTTCAGGGAGGGTACAATGAGCAGTTCTTC
15 TRBJ1-6 TRBV5-6 TRBD1 few CASSLGQGANSPLHF TGTGCCAGCAGCTTGGGGCAGGGGGCAAATTCACCCCTCCACTTT
15 TRBJ2-3 TRBV11-3 . . CASSLDGAVSDTQYF TGTGCCAGCAGCTTAGATGGGGCGGTCTCAGATACGCAGTATTTT
15 TRBJ1-5 TRBV30 TRBD1 . CAWSLPQGAYQPQHF TGTGCCTGGAGTCTCCCTCAGGGGGCTTACCAGCCCCAGCATTTT
15 TRBJ2-3 TRBV6-5 . . CASSLRVASTDTQYF TGTGCCAGCAGTCTTCGTGTAGCTAGCACAGATACGCAGTATTTT
12 TRBJ2-5 TRBV18 . . CASSPTGETQYF TGTGCCAGCTCACCAACAGGAGAGACCCAGTACTTC
16 TRBJ1-3 TRBV4-1 . . CASSQIQRSSGNTIYF TGCGCCAGCAGCCAAATACAGCGGAGCTCTGGAAACACCATATATTTT
13 TRBJ2-7 TRBV5-6 . . CASSLLPRDEQYF TGTGCCAGCAGCTTGCTCCCCCGAGACGAGCAGTACTTC
17 TRBJ1-5 TRBV27 . . CASSLFPPIYSNQPQHF TGTGCCAGCAGTTTATTCCCTCCTATCTATAGCAATCAGCCCCAGCATTTT
16 TRBJ1-2 TRBV27 . . CASSSLRSFGRYGYTF TGTGCCAGCAGCAGTTTGAGGTCCTTCGGGAGGTATGGCTACACCTTC
12 TRBJ1-3 TRBV7-2 . few CASSSLRNTIYF TGTGCCAGCAGCTCACTTAGAAACACCATATATTTT
16 TRBJ1-1 TRBV14 . once CASSQVGGLPNTEAFF TGTGCCAGCAGCCAAGTCGGGGGGTTACCGAACACTGAAGCTTTCTTT
16 TRBJ2-3 TRBV2 TRBD2 . CASRSGLAGGADTQYF TGTGCCAGCAGATCCGGACTAGCGGGGGGCGCAGATACGCAGTATTTT
15 TRBJ1-1 TRBV30 TRBD1 . CAWSGQGRGNTEAFF TGTGCCTGGAGCGGACAGGGGCGGGGGAACACTGAAGCTTTCTTT
15 TRBJ2-2 TRBV2 . . CASSEGIGGTGELFF TGTGCCAGCAGTGAAGGCATAGGGGGAACCGGGGAGCTGTTTTTT
17 TRBJ2-4 TRBV5-1 TRBD2 . CASSPTSGRGAKNIQYF TGCGCCAGCAGCCCCACTTCAGGGAGGGGTGCCAAAAACATTCAGTACTTC
13 TRBJ2-2 TRBV6-1 . medium-sized CASEAENTGELFF TGTGCCAGCGAAGCGGAGAACACCGGGGAGCTGTTTTTT
12 TRBJ1-1 TRBV6-1 TRBD1 . CASGTANTEAFF TGTGCCAGCGGGACAGCAAACACTGAAGCTTTCTTT
15 TRBJ2-1 TRBV28 TRBD2 . CASRQGLAGYNEQFF TGTGCCAGCAGGCAAGGACTAGCGGGGTACAATGAGCAGTTCTTC
15 TRBJ2-3 TRBV19 TRBD1 . CASSRRQGATDTQYF TGTGCCAGTAGTCGACGACAGGGGGCTACAGATACGCAGTATTTT
13 TRBJ1-1 TRBV19 . . CASRPRGTSEAFF TGTGCCAGTAGACCACGAGGGACATCTGAAGCTTTCTTT
15 TRBJ1-3 TRBV5-5 . . CASSLILSTGNTIYF TGTGCCAGCAGCTTGATTTTATCTACTGGAAACACCATATATTTT
15 TRBJ2-1 TRBV5-4 TRBD1 . CASSSTDRGGNEQFF TGTGCCAGCAGCAGCACGGACAGGGGCGGGAATGAGCAGTTCTTC
16 TRBJ2-1 TRBV28 . few CASSLLVQGTYNEQFF TGTGCCAGCAGTTTATTGGTACAGGGTACGTACAATGAGCAGTTCTTC
14 TRBJ2-7 TRBV7-2 . few CASSPGGGWGEQYF TGTGCCAGCAGCCCAGGTGGGGGGTGGGGCGAGCAGTACTTC
15 TRBJ1-3 TRBV28 . . CASSLGGSSGNTIYF TGTGCCAGCAGTTTAGGCGGGAGCTCTGGAAACACCATATATTTT
13 TRBJ2-5 TRBV7-3 . . CASSSSAQETQYF TGTGCCAGCAGCTCTAGCGCCCAAGAGACCCAGTACTTC
12 TRBJ2-1 TRBV5-1 . . CASSPSTSGQFF TGCGCCAGCAGCCCGTCGACATCCGGGCAGTTCTTC
15 TRBJ1-2 TRBV13 . few CASSLGYGVTYGYTF TGTGCCAGCAGCTTAGGGTACGGGGTGACCTATGGCTACACCTTC
15 TRBJ1-1 TRBV6-5 TRBD1 few CASRIPGGRDTEAFF TGTGCCAGCAGGATCCCAGGGGGCAGGGACACTGAAGCTTTCTTT
15 TRBJ2-2 TRBV5-4 TRBD2 . CASSAGGQYTGELFF TGTGCCAGCAGCGCGGGAGGACAGTACACCGGGGAGCTGTTTTTT
16 TRBJ2-3 TRBV10-3 TRBD2 . CAISGVAGIGTDTQYF TGTGCCATCAGTGGAGTAGCGGGGATCGGCACAGATACGCAGTATTTT
15 TRBJ1-1 TRBV4-1 TRBD1 . CASSLTGSMNTEAFF TGCGCCAGCAGCTTGACAGGGTCTATGAACACTGAAGCTTTCTTT
15 TRBJ1-2 TRBV15 . . CATSRDDGGPYGYTF TGTGCCACCAGCAGAGATGACGGGGGGCCCTATGGCTACACCTTC
15 TRBJ2-3 TRBV14 . few CASSQDFRGRDTQYF TGTGCCAGCAGCCAAGATTTCAGGGGTAGAGATACGCAGTATTTT
15 TRBJ2-5 TRBV9 TRBD2 . CASSVGTSPQETQYF TGTGCCAGCAGCGTCGGGACTAGCCCCCAAGAGACCCAGTACTTC
14 TRBJ1-5 TRBV6-6 . few CASSYAGSGQPQHF TGTGCCAGCAGTTACGCGGGCTCTGGGCAGCCCCAGCATTTT
14 TRBJ2-2 TRBV11-3 . . CASSKDTFPGELFF TGTGCCAGCAGCAAGGACACTTTTCCCGGGGAGCTGTTTTTT
20 TRBJ2-2 TRBV28 TRBD1 . CASSFFGLLAGTGRTGELFF TGTGCCAGCAGTTTTTTTGGACTACTGGCCGGGACAGGACGCACCGGGGAGCTGTTTTTT
13 TRBJ2-7 TRBV28 . . CASSLAPSYEQYF TGTGCCAGCAGTTTAGCGCCCTCCTACGAGCAGTACTTC
17 TRBJ2-5 TRBV9 TRBD2 . CASSVGTSGGARETQYF TGTGCCAGCAGCGTAGGGACTAGCGGGGGGGCCCGTGAGACCCAGTACTTC
16 TRBJ2-1 TRBV29-1 TRBD2 . CSVEDQWRGTYNEQFF TGCAGCGTTGAAGATCAATGGCGGGGGACCTACAATGAGCAGTTCTTC